This record covers a single T cell receptor (beta chain). Its specificity is not known. One end of the junction varies from germline; a read error may be responsible. This sample is drawn from a study of cytomegalovirus exposure and HLA in healthy donors. Study at large: T cells numbering around 200 million yielded roughly 120 million unique TCR beta sequences in an earlier analysis.

PCR primers comprised 60 Vbeta and 13 Jbeta primers. This table comes from immunoSEQ multiplex PCR, and its TCRdb copy is limited to in-frame clones, with some not included. In total, the table holds 100,000 to 150,000 clones. Study-level results: Sequencing likely produced, as an artifact, a cluster of highly shared sequence variants.

The CDR3 spans 12 residues. CDR1 and CDR2 from the germline V gene are LNHDA and SQIVND (reference sequence). The chain recombines TRBV19 with TRBJ1-1; no clear D. The specimen was PBMCs. This TCR derives from a man aged 25-40 years in good health and CMV-seronegative. CDR3 coding DNA: TGTGCCAGTAGTAGCCGCCCTCCTGAAGCTTCCTTT. Its protein product is CASSSRPPEASF. The variable domain in full, completed from reference TRBV19 and TRBJ1-1, reads DGGITQSPKYLFRKEGQNVTLSCEQNLNHDAMYWYRQDPGQGLRLIYYSQIVNDFQKGDIAEGYSVSREKKESFPLTVTSAQKNPTAFYLCASSSRPPEASFGQGTRLTVV.